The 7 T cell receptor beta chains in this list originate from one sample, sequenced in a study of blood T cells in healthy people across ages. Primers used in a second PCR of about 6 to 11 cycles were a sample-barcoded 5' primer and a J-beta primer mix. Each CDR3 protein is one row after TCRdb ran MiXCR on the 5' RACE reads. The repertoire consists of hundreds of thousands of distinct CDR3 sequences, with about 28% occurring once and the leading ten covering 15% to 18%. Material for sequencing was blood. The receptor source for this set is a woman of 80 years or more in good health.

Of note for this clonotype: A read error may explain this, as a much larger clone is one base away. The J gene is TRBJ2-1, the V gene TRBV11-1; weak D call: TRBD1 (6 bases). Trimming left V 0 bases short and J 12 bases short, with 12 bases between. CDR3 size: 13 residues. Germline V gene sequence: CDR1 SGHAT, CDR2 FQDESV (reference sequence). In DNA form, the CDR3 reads TGTGCCAGCAGCTTAGCGGGGGACACTGGGCAGTTCTTC. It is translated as CASSLAGDTGQFF.

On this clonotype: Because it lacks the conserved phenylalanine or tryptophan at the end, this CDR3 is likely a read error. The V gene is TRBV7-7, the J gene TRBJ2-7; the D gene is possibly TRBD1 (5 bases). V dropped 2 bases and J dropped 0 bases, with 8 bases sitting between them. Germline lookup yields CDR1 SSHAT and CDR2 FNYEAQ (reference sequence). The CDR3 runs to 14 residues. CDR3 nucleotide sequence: TGTGCCAGCAGCTTATCCAGGGACTCCTACGAGCAGTACTGC. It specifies CASSLSRDSYEQYC.

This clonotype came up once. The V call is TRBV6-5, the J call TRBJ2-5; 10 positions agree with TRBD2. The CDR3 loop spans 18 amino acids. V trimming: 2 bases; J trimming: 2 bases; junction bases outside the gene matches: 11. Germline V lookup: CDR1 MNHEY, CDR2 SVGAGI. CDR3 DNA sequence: TGTGCCAGCAGTTACGGACACCCTCGACTAGCGGGTCAAGAGACCCAGTACTTC. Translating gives CASSYGHPRLAGQETQYF.

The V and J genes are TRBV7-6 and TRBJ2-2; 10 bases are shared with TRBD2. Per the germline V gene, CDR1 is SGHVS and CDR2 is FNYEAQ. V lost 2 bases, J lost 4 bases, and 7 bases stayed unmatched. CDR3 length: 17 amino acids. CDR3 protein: CASSLRERGGRTGELFF. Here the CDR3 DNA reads TGTGCCAGCAGCTTAAGGGAGCGGGGGGGCCGCACCGGGGAGCTGTTTTTT.

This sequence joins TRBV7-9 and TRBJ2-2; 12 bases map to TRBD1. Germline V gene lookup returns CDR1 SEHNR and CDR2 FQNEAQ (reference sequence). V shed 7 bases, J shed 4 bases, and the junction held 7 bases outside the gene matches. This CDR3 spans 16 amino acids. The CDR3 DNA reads TGTGCCAGCATCCCCGGGACAGGGGGCATCACCGGGGAGCTGTTTTTT. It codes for CASIPGTGGITGELFF.

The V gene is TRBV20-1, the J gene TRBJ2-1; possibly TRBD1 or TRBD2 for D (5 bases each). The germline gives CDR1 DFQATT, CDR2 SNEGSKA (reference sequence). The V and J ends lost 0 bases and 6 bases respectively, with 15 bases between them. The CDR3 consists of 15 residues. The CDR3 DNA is TGCAGTGCTAGAGATTGGACCTTCGGGGCCAATGAGCAGTTCTTC. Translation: CSARDWTFGANEQFF.

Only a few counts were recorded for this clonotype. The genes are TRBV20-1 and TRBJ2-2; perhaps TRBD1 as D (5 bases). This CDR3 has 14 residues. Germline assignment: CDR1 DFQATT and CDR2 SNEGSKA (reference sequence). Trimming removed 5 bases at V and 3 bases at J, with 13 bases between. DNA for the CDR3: TGCAGTGCTCTCACTGGGGCCGACACCGGGGAGCTGTTTTTT. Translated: CSALTGADTGELFF.